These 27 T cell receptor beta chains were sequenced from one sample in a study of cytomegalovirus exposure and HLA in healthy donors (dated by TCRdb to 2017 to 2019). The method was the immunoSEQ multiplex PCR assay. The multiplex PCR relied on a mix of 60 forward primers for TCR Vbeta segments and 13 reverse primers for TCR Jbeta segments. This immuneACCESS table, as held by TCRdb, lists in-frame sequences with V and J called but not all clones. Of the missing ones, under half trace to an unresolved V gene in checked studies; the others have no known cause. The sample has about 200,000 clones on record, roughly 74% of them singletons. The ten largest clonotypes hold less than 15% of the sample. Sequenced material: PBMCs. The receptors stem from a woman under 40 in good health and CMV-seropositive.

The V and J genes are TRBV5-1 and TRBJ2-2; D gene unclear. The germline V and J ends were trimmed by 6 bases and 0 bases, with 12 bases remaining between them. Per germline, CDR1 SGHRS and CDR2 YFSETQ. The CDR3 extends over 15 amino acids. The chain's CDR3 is CASITLGANTGELFF. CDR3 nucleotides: TGCGCCAGCATTACGCTGGGCGCGAACACCGGGGAGCTGTTTTTT.

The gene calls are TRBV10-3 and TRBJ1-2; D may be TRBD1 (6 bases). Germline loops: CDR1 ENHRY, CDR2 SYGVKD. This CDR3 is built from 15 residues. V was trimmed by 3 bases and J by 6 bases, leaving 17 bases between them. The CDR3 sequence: CAISDSLAGADGYTF. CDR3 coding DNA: TGTGCCATCAGTGACTCGCTGGCGGGGGCGGATGGCTACACCTTC.

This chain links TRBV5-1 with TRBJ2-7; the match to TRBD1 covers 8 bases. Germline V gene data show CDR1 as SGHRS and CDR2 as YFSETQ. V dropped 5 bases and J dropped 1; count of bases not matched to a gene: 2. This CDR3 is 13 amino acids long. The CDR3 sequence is CASRRTGSYEQYF. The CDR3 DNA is TGCGCCAGCAGGCGGACAGGGTCCTACGAGCAGTACTTC.

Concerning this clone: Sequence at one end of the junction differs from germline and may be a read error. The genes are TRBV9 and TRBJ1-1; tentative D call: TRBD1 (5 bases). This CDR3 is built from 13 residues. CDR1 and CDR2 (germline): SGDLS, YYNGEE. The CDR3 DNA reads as TGTGCCGGCAGCACGGGGGGGAACACTGAAGCTTTCTTT. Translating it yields CAGSTGGNTEAFF.

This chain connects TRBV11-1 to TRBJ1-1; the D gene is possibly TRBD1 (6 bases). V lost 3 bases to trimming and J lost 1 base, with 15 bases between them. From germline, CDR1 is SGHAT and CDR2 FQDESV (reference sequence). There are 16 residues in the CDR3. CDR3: CASSFPPTGPNTEAFF. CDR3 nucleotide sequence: TGTGCCAGCAGCTTTCCCCCGACAGGACCGAACACTGAAGCTTTCTTT.

As DNA, the CDR3 is TGTGCCAGCAGCTCGAGGCCAGGGAACAATTCACCCCTCCACTTT. Translated: CASSSRPGNNSPLHF. The rearrangement uses TRBV7-2 and TRBJ1-6; D is perhaps TRBD1 (5 bases). Germline-derived CDR1 and CDR2 are SGHTA and FQGNSA. Trimming left V 4 bases short and J 7 bases short, with 14 bases between. The CDR3 has 15 amino acids.

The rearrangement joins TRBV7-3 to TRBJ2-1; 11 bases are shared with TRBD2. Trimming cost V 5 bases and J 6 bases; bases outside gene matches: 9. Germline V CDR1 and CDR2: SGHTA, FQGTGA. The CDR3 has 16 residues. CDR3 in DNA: TGTGCCAGCAGCCCCCCCGGGACTAGCGGATTCAATGAGCAGTTCTTC. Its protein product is CASSPPGTSGFNEQFF.

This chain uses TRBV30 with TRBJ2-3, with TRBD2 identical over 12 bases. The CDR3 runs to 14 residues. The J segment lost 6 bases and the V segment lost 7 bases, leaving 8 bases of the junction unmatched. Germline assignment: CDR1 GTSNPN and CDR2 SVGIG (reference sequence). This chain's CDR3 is CALAASGRGDTQYF. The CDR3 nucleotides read TGTGCCTTGGCGGCTAGCGGGAGGGGGGATACGCAGTATTTT.

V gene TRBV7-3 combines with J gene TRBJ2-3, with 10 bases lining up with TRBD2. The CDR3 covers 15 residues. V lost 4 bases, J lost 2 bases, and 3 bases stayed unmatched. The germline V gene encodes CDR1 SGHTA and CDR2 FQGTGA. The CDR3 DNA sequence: TGTGCCAGCAGCTCAGCGGGGGGGCCCACAGATACGCAGTATTTT. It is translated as CASSSAGGPTDTQYF.

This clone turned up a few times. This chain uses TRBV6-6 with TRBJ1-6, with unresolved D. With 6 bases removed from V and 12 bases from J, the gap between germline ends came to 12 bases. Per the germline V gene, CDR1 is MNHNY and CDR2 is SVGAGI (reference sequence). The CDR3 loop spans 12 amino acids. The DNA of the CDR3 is TGTGCCAGCAGGCTCCGAGGGAAACCCCTCCACTTT. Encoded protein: CASRLRGKPLHF.

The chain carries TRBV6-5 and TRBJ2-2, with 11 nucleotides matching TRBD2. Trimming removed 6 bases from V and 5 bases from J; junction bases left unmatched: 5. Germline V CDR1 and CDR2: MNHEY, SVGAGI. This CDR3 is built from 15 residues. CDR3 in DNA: TGTGCCAGCAGCCTAGCGGGGGGAGGAACCGGGGAGCTGTTTTTT. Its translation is CASSLAGGGTGELFF.

CDR3 DNA sequence: TGTGCCAGCAGTGGCGGGGGGTTGTATGAAAAACTGTTTTTT. Protein product: CASSGGGLYEKLFF. The chain has TRBV2 and TRBJ1-4; weak D call: TRBD1 (5 bases). CDR3 size: 14 residues. Trimming removed 4 bases from V and 6 bases from J, with 12 bases in between. CDR1 is SNHLY and CDR2 is FYNNEI in the germline V gene.

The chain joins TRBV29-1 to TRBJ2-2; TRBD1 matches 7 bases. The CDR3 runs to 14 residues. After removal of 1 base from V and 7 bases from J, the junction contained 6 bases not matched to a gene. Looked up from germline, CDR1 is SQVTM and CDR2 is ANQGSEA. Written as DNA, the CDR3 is TGCAGCGTTGAAGTCGGCAGGGGGATCGGGGAGCTGTTTTTT. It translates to CSVEVGRGIGELFF.

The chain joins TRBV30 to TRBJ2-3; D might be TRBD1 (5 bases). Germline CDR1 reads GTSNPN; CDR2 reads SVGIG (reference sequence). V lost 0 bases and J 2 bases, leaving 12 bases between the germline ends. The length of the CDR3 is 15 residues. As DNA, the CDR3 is TGTGCCTGGAGTGTACGAGGACACCCCACAGATACGCAGTATTTT. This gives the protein CAWSVRGHPTDTQYF.

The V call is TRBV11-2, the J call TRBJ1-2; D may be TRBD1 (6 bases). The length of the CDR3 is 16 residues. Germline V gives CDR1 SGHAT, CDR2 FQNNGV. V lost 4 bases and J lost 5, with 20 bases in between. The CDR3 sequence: CASSSLRGAMGYGYTF. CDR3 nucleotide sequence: TGTGCCAGCAGCTCCCTGCGGGGGGCAATGGGTTATGGCTACACCTTC.

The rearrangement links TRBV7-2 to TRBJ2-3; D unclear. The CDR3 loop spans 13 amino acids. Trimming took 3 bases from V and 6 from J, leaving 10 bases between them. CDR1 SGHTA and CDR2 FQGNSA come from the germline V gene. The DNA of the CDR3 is TGTGCCAGCAGCTTCGACTGGGTGGATACGCAGTATTTT. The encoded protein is CASSFDWVDTQYF.

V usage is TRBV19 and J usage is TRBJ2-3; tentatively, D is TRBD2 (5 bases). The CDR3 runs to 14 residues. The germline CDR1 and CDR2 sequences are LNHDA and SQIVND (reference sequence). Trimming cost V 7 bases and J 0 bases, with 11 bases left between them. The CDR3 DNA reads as TGTGCCAGTACCCCGGAGGTTAGCACAGATACGCAGTATTTT. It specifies CASTPEVSTDTQYF.

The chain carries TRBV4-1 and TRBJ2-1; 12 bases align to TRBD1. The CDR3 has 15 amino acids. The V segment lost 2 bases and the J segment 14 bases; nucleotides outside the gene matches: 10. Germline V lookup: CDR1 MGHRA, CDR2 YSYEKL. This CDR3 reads CASSQRTSGTGGKFF. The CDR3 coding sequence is TGCGCCAGCAGCCAACGAACATCAGGGACAGGGGGCAAGTTCTTC.

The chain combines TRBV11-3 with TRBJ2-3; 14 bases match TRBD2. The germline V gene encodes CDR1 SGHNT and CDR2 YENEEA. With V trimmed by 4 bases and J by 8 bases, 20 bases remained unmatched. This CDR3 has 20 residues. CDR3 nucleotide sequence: TGTGCCAGCAGCTCGAGACTAGCGGGAGGGCCGGTCTCCCAACACGGTACGCAGTATTTT. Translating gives CASSSRLAGGPVSQHGTQYF.

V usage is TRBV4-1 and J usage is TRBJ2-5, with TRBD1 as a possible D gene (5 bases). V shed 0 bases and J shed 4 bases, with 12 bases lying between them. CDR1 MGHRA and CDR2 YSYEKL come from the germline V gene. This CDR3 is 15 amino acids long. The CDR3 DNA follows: TGCGCCAGCAGCCAAGAGGGGCACAGCCGAGAGACCCAGTACTTC. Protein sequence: CASSQEGHSRETQYF.

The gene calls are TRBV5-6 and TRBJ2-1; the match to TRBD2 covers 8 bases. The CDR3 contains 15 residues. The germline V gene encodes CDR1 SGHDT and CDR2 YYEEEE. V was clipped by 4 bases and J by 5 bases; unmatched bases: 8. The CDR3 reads CASSLTSGSNNEQFF. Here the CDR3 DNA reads TGTGCCAGCAGCCTGACGAGCGGGAGTAACAATGAGCAGTTCTTC.

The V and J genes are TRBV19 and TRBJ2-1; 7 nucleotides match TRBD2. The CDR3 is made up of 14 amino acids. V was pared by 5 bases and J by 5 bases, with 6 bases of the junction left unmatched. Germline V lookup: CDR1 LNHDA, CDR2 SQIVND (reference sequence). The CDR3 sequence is CASSPKREHNEQFF. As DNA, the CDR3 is TGTGCCAGTAGTCCTAAGCGGGAACACAATGAGCAGTTCTTC.

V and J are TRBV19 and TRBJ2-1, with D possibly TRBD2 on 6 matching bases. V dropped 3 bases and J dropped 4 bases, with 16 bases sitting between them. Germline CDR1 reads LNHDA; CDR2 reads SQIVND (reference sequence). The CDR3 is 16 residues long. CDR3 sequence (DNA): TGTGCCAGTAGTATGGAGGGTAGTTGGTTATACAATGAGCAGTTCTTC. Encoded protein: CASSMEGSWLYNEQFF.

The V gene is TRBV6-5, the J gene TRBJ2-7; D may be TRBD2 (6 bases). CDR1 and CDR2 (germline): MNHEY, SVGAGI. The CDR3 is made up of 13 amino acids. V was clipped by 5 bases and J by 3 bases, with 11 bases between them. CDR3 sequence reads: CASSLSGGYEQYF. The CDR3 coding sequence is TGTGCCAGCAGTCTTAGCGGAGGCTACGAGCAGTACTTC.

CDR3 in amino acids: CASSGLTGGLEQFF. The DNA for the CDR3 is TGTGCCAGCAGCGGTTTGACAGGGGGCCTTGAGCAGTTCTTC. The chain carries TRBV11-3 and TRBJ2-1; 10 bases line up with TRBD1. Germline lookup yields CDR1 SGHNT and CDR2 YENEEA. Germline trimming cut 5 bases from V and 9 bases from J; bases unmatched to any gene: 7. The CDR3 loop spans 14 amino acids.

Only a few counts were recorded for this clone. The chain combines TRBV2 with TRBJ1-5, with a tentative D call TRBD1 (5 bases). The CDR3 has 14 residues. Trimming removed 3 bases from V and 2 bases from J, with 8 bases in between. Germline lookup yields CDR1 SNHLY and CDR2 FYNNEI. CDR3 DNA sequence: TGTGCCAGCAGTGACAGGGCGGGCAATCAGCCCCAGCATTTT. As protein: CASSDRAGNQPQHF.

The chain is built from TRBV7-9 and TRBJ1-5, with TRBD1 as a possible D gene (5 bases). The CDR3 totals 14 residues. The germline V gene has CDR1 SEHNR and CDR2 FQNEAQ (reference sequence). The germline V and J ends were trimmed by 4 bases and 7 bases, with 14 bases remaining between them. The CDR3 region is CASSWGDSLQPQHF. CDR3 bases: TGTGCCAGCAGCTGGGGCGACAGTCTGCAGCCCCAGCATTTT.